The sequence of this T cell receptor beta chain was determined in a study of blood T cell repertoires in COVID-19. This CDR3 spans 13 amino acids. The V end was cut by 4 bases, the J end by 5 bases, with 11 bases between. Germline V gene data show CDR1 as SGHTA and CDR2 as FQGNSA. Repertoires were generated with immunoSEQ multiplex PCR, while TCRdb's copy carries only in-frame clones and drops some. The repertoire holds tens of thousands of clones, with around 80% as singletons. This receptor was taken from a human donor in a cohort sampled during active COVID-19. Material: peripheral blood. J is TRBJ2-5 and V is TRBV7-2; the D is unclear. The CDR3 nucleotides read TGTGCCAGCAGCTCCGACCTAGTTGAGACCCAGTACTTC. This gives the protein CASSSDLVETQYF. Together with reference TRBV7-2 and TRBJ2-5, the CDR3 gives the full variable domain: GAGVSQSPSNKVTEKGKDVELRCDPISGHTALYWYRQSLGQGLEFLIYFQGNSAPDKSGLPSDRFSAERTGGSVSTLTIQRTQQEDSAVYLCASSSDLVETQYFGPGTRLLVL.